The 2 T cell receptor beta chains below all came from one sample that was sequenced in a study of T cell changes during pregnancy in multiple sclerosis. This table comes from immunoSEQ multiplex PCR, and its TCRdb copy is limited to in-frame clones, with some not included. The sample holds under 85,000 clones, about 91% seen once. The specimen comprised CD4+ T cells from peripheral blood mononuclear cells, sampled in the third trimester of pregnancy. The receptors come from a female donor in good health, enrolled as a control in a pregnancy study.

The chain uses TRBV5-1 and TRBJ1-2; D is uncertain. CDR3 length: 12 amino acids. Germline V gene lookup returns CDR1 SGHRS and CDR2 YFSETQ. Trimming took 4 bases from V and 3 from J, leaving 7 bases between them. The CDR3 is CASSREDYGYTF. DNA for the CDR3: TGCGCCAGCAGCAGGGAGGACTATGGCTACACCTTC.

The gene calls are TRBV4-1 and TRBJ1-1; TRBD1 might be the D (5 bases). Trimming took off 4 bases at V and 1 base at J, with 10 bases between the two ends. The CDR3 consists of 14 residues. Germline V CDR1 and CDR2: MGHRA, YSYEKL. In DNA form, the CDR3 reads TGCGCCAGCAGCCGCGGACAAGAGAACACTGAAGCTTTCTTT. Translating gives CASSRGQENTEAFF.